This T cell receptor beta chain was documented in a study of blood T cell repertoires in COVID-19. As for the study in general: The United States, Italy and Spain supplied acute and convalescent COVID-19 samples. Sources were T cells, B-cell-depleted T cells, or PBMCs; the material itself was cDNA or gDNA.

V was clipped by 6 bases and J by 8 bases, with 17 bases between them. The CDR3 contains 14 residues. Germline CDR1 and CDR2: LNHDA and SQIVND (reference sequence). In the source study's methods: Reference gene primer amplification gave estimated nucleated cell counts. The table came from immunoSEQ multiplex PCR; TCRdb's copy has only in-frame clones and leaves some out. The V and J calls and clone size were taken over from that table, and D and trimming were inferred from the DNA. The sample yields 150,000 to 200,000 clones, under 90% seen once. This chain joins TRBV19 and TRBJ2-1, with D possibly being TRBD1 (6 bases). This TCR derives from a woman aged 80 or over with acute or convalescent COVID-19. The sample taken for sequencing was peripheral blood. CDR3 protein: CASRYQGSWDEQFF. The CDR3 DNA reads TGTGCCAGTAGATATCAGGGGTCTTGGGATGAGCAGTTCTTC. Complete variable domain (other parts from reference TRBV19 and TRBJ2-1): DGGITQSPKYLFRKEGQNVTLSCEQNLNHDAMYWYRQDPGQGLRLIYYSQIVNDFQKGDIAEGYSVSREKKESFPLTVTSAQKNPTAFYLCASRYQGSWDEQFFGPGTRLTVL.